This record looks at one T cell receptor beta chain sequence and its context. The entry originates in a study of blood T cell repertoires in COVID-19. Study-level information: T cells, B-cell-depleted T cells, or PBMCs supplied cDNA or gDNA.

As originally analysed: Nucleated cell number was recorded as an estimate derived from reference gene primer amplification. The protocol was immunoSEQ multiplex PCR, while the TCRdb copy is restricted to in-frame clones and leaves out a portion. The V and J calls and the clone size are those of that table, but D and trimming were determined from the DNA. Among some 200,000 clones listed, almost 85% were seen once. The ends lost 0 bases at V and 5 bases at J; junction bases unmatched: 9. Germline values: CDR1 SGDLS, CDR2 YYNGEE. This CDR3 region has 17 residues. The sequence was collected from a woman in her thirties or forties with acute or convalescent COVID-19. The sequenced material came from peripheral blood. The chain links TRBV9 to TRBJ2-3; TRBD2 matches at 10 bases. The chain's CDR3 is CASSVDPSGGAKDTQYF. CDR3 in DNA: TGTGCCAGCAGCGTAGACCCAAGCGGGGGGGCCAAAGATACGCAGTATTTT.